These 31 T cell receptor beta chains were sequenced from one sample in a study of glioma-infiltrating T cells after dendritic cell vaccination. Profiling relied on immunoSEQ multiplex PCR, and the TCRdb table lists in-frame clones only, not all of them. The repertoire includes around 90,000 clones, 75% to 85% of them detected once, and over 2% sits in the top ten. The time point is: after dendritic cell vaccination, including at tumor progression/relapse. This sample comprised blood, obtained after dendritic cell vaccination. These receptors all come from a human donor with glioblastoma.

The chain links TRBV7-9 to TRBJ2-1, with no clear D. The CDR3 covers 11 residues. V was pared by 6 bases and J by 4 bases, with 4 bases between. Germline CDR1 reads SEHNR; CDR2 reads FQNEAQ (reference sequence). CDR3 sequence: CASSIYNEQFF. The CDR3 DNA reads as TGTGCCAGCAGTATTTACAATGAGCAGTTCTTC.

The chain couples TRBV5-1 to TRBJ2-5, with TRBD1 as a possible D gene (8 bases). Trimming stripped 2 bases from V and 3 bases from J, with 11 bases between. Germline assignment: CDR1 SGHRS and CDR2 YFSETQ. CDR3 length equals 14 residues. The CDR3 is CASSFTGGEETQYF. The CDR3 DNA is TGCGCCAGCAGCTTCACAGGGGGGGAAGAGACCCAGTACTTC.

The chain recombines TRBV14 with TRBJ2-7; 8 nucleotides match TRBD1. J gave up 6 bases and V 4 bases, and 11 bases lay outside the gene matches. The length of the CDR3 is 15 residues. CDR1 is SGHDN, CDR2 FVKESK, per germline. CDR3 protein: CASSPPGQGFFEQYF. In nucleotides, the CDR3 is TGTGCCAGCAGCCCTCCCGGACAGGGCTTTTTCGAGCAGTACTTC. Combining the CDR3 with reference TRBV14 and TRBJ2-7 gives the whole variable domain EAGVTQFPSHSVIEKGQTVTLRCDPISGHDNLYWYRRVMGKEIKFLLHFVKESKQDESGMPNNRFLAERTGGTYSTLKVQPAELEDSGVYFCASSPPGQGFFEQYFGPGTRLTVT.

CDR3 loop: CASSEMSVAGNTIYF. The DNA for the CDR3 is TGTGCCAGCAGTGAAATGTCAGTTGCTGGAAACACCATATATTTT. The gene calls are TRBV2 and TRBJ1-3, with D unresolved. Trimming stripped 2 bases from V and 2 bases from J, with 10 bases between. This CDR3 has 15 residues. From germline, CDR1 is SNHLY and CDR2 FYNNEI.

J is TRBJ2-7 and V is TRBV5-1; D ambiguous. CDR1 and CDR2 (germline): SGHRS, YFSETQ. The V end lost 5 bases, the J end lost 5 bases, and 14 bases lay between the germline ends. The CDR3 has 13 residues. CDR3 DNA: TGCGCCAGCAGTCTGAGACCCCGGGACGAGCAGTACTTC. It codes for CASSLRPRDEQYF.

This clone was seen only a few times. The rearrangement uses TRBV18 and TRBJ1-1, with D possibly TRBD1 on 6 matching bases. Between the trimmed V and J ends, which lost 6 bases and 2 bases, there was a span of 16 bases. CDR1 and CDR2 (germline): KGHSH, LQKENI. The CDR3 contains 15 residues. The CDR3 DNA follows: TGTGCCAGCTCCCCCCGCGAGACAGGAAACACTGAAGCTTTCTTT. Encoded protein: CASSPRETGNTEAFF.

This clone has more than one count but fewer than ten. The chain links TRBV7-9 to TRBJ1-5; 7 bases are a match to TRBD1. This CDR3 is built from 15 residues. V trimming: 4 bases; J trimming: 4 bases; junction bases outside the gene matches: 7. Germline values: CDR1 SEHNR, CDR2 FQNEAQ (reference sequence). CDR3 residues: CASSSWDSTNQPQHF. The CDR3 nucleotides read TGTGCCAGCAGCTCGTGGGACAGCACTAATCAGCCCCAGCATTTT. Full variable domain (rest looked up from reference TRBV7-9 and TRBJ1-5): DTGVSQNPRHKITKRGQNVTFRCDPISEHNRLYWYRQTLGQGPEFLTYFQNEAQLEKSRLLSDRFSAERPKGSFSTLEIQRTEQGDSAMYLCASSSWDSTNQPQHFGDGTRLSIL.

This clone was detected once. V is TRBV19 and J is TRBJ1-1, with 8 nucleotides matching TRBD1. V lost 6 bases, J lost 5 bases, and 8 bases stayed unmatched. In germline, CDR1 is LNHDA, CDR2 SQIVND (reference sequence). This CDR3 region has 14 residues. The CDR3 DNA reads TGTGCCAGTAGCGACCCAGGGGGCTTGACTGAAGCTTTCTTT. The encoded protein is CASSDPGGLTEAFF.

This chain links TRBV14 with TRBJ2-4, with TRBD2 matching 7 bases. Germline assignment: CDR1 SGHDN and CDR2 FVKESK. With V trimmed by 8 bases and J by 0 bases, 16 bases remained unmatched. This CDR3 spans 18 amino acids. CDR3 nucleotide sequence: TGTGCCAGCTTCAGGGACTACACCTCCCTTGAAGCCAAAAACATTCAGTACTTC. It is translated as CASFRDYTSLEAKNIQYF.

This chain uses TRBV15 with TRBJ2-5; a possible D gene is TRBD2 (5 bases). There are 14 residues in the CDR3. V lost 0 bases and J lost 2, with 7 bases in between. Germline-derived CDR1 and CDR2 are LNHNV and YYDKDF (reference sequence). DNA for the CDR3: TGTGCCACCAGCAGAGATAAGCGGCAAGAGACCCAGTACTTC. This encodes CATSRDKRQETQYF.

This chain links TRBV6-1 with TRBJ2-2; 9 bases align to TRBD1. CDR3 length: 18 residues. Per germline, CDR1 MNHNS and CDR2 SASEGT. The J segment lost 0 bases and the V segment lost 4 bases, leaving 9 bases of the junction unmatched. CDR3 sequence reads: CASSGSTGGPPNTGELFF. Here the CDR3 DNA reads TGTGCCAGCAGTGGGTCAACAGGGGGCCCCCCGAACACCGGGGAGCTGTTTTTT.

This sequence joins TRBV7-7 and TRBJ1-4; D is perhaps TRBD1 (6 bases). From germline, CDR1 is SSHAT and CDR2 FNYEAQ (reference sequence). Trimming removed 5 bases at V and 7 bases at J, with 17 bases between. This CDR3 has 15 amino acids. CDR3 amino acids: CASSLGLAGAEKLFF. CDR3 in DNA: TGTGCCAGCAGCCTCGGACTCGCGGGGGCTGAAAAACTGTTTTTT.

The V call is TRBV18, the J call TRBJ1-1, with TRBD1 as a possible D gene (6 bases). This CDR3 spans 13 amino acids. Germline CDR1 KGHSH, CDR2 LQKENI. The V end lost 5 bases, the J end lost 1 base, and 8 bases lay between the germline ends. This CDR3 reads CASSADRNTEAFF. DNA for the CDR3: TGTGCCAGCTCAGCGGACAGGAACACTGAAGCTTTCTTT.

The gene calls are TRBV5-1 and TRBJ1-5, with D possibly TRBD1 on 5 matching bases. The CDR3 length is 14 residues. V was cut by 0 bases and J by 8 bases, with 12 bases left in between. Germline V gene sequence: CDR1 SGHRS, CDR2 YFSETQ. The CDR3 spells CASSLEPGREPQHF. Written as DNA, the CDR3 is TGCGCCAGCAGCTTGGAGCCAGGCAGGGAGCCCCAGCATTTT.

Written as DNA, the CDR3 is TGTGCCAGCAGCCATAAACGAGACCGGGACAGGGGGGACAATGAGCAGTTCTTC. It codes for CASSHKRDRDRGDNEQFF. The chain recombines TRBV13 with TRBJ2-1, with TRBD1 matching over 11 bases. The CDR3 covers 18 residues. The V segment lost 5 bases and the J segment 5 bases; nucleotides outside the gene matches: 14. Germline CDR1 and CDR2: PRHDT and FYEKMQ (reference sequence).

This chain connects TRBV5-1 to TRBJ2-4; possibly TRBD1 for D (5 bases). The V end lost 1 base, the J end lost 2 bases, and 13 bases lay between the germline ends. The CDR3 has 16 amino acids. CDR1 SGHRS and CDR2 YFSETQ come from the germline V gene. CDR3 in amino acids: CASSLRPGSPKNIQYF. For the CDR3, the DNA is TGCGCCAGCAGCTTGCGACCAGGGTCTCCCAAAAACATTCAGTACTTC.

The rearrangement links TRBV5-1 to TRBJ1-3, with D tentatively TRBD1 (6 bases). This CDR3 region has 14 residues. CDR1 is SGHRS and CDR2 is YFSETQ in the germline V gene. The ends were cut back, 4 bases at V and 4 bases at J, with 12 bases in the middle. The CDR3 loop reads CASSEGGLGNTIYF. Written as DNA, the CDR3 is TGCGCCAGCAGCGAGGGGGGGCTCGGAAACACCATATATTTT.

The chain recombines TRBV11-2 with TRBJ2-5; TRBD1 aligns across 11 bases. Germline loops: CDR1 SGHAT, CDR2 FQNNGV. J was trimmed by 2 bases and V by 3 bases; bases with no gene match: 5. The CDR3 has 16 amino acids. CDR3 sequence reads: CASSLGGTGGQETQYF. The CDR3 DNA reads TGTGCCAGCAGCTTGGGGGGGACAGGGGGACAAGAGACCCAGTACTTC.

V usage is TRBV12-5 and J usage is TRBJ1-4; possibly TRBD1 for D (5 bases). Trimming shortened V by 5 bases and J by 8 bases, and 18 bases separated the two germline ends. The CDR3 covers 15 residues. Germline values: CDR1 LGHNT, CDR2 FRNRAP. The CDR3 protein is CASGLGRGLGEKLFF. The CDR3 bases are TGTGCTAGTGGTCTGGGGCGAGGGTTAGGGGAAAAACTGTTTTTT.

The gene calls are TRBV6-5 and TRBJ2-7; possible D gene TRBD2, 6 bases. V gave up 0 bases and J gave up 5 bases, with 14 bases separating them. This CDR3 is 15 amino acids long. Per the germline V gene, CDR1 is MNHEY and CDR2 is SVGAGI. The CDR3 protein is CASSYSAGHRNEQYF. The DNA of the CDR3 is TGTGCCAGCAGTTACTCGGCGGGGCATAGGAACGAGCAGTACTTC.

This clone appeared a single time. The gene calls are TRBV27 and TRBJ2-5; the match to TRBD2 covers 10 bases. From germline, CDR1 is MNHEY and CDR2 SMNVEV (reference sequence). The CDR3 runs to 16 residues. Trimming removed 5 bases from V and 5 bases from J; junction bases left unmatched: 11. In DNA form, the CDR3 reads TGTGCCAGCAGTCCTACGATAGCGGGGGGTAGGGAGACCCAGTACTTC. It specifies CASSPTIAGGRETQYF.

The chain recombines TRBV11-2 with TRBJ1-2, with D possibly matching TRBD1 (5 bases). Germline V CDR1 and CDR2: SGHAT, FQNNGV. This CDR3 contains 14 residues. V was clipped by 4 bases and J by 8 bases, with 17 bases between them. For the CDR3, the DNA is TGTGCCAGCAGCTCTACCCCGGGGGTCGGCGGCTACACCTTC. The encoded protein is CASSSTPGVGGYTF.

This rearrangement joins TRBV5-6 to TRBJ2-1; TRBD1 agrees at 8 bases. The CDR3 has 14 amino acids. The trim removed 4 bases at V and 3 bases at J, leaving 3 bases unmatched. Germline values: CDR1 SGHDT, CDR2 YYEEEE. In DNA form, the CDR3 reads TGTGCCAGCAGCCCCGGGACAGGCTACAATGAGCAGTTCTTC. It translates to CASSPGTGYNEQFF. Based on the CDR3 plus reference TRBV5-6 and TRBJ2-1, the full variable domain is DAGVTQSPTHLIKTRGQQVTLRCSPKSGHDTVSWYQQALGQGPQFIFQYYEEEERQRGNFPDRFSGHQFPNYSSELNVNALLLGDSALYLCASSPGTGYNEQFFGPGTRLTVL.

The rearrangement uses TRBV7-3 and TRBJ2-1; D is perhaps TRBD1 (6 bases). Germline V gives CDR1 SGHTA, CDR2 FQGTGA. Trimming cost V 7 bases and J 10 bases, with 17 bases left between them. CDR3 length: 13 amino acids. The CDR3, as DNA: TGTGCCAGCACCCGGCCAGGGGCAAAAGAGCAGTTCTTC. Residues: CASTRPGAKEQFF. Based on the CDR3 plus reference TRBV7-3 and TRBJ2-1, the full variable domain is GAGVSQTPSNKVTEKGKYVELRCDPISGHTALYWYRQSLGQGPEFLIYFQGTGAADDSGLPNDRFFAVRPEGSVSTLKIQRTERGDSAVYLCASTRPGAKEQFFGPGTRLTVL.

This chain uses TRBV7-9 with TRBJ1-2, with 10 bases that match TRBD1. CDR1 and CDR2 from the germline V gene are SEHNR and FQNEAQ (reference sequence). Germline trimming cut 5 bases from V and 3 bases from J; bases unmatched to any gene: 9. This CDR3 has 16 amino acids. This CDR3 reads CASSRGGTGVDYGYTF. In DNA, the CDR3 is TGTGCCAGCAGCCGAGGCGGGACAGGGGTGGACTATGGCTACACCTTC. Using reference TRBV7-9 and TRBJ1-2 for the parts outside the CDR3, the full variable domain is DTGVSQNPRHKITKRGQNVTFRCDPISEHNRLYWYRQTLGQGPEFLTYFQNEAQLEKSRLLSDRFSAERPKGSFSTLEIQRTEQGDSAMYLCASSRGGTGVDYGYTFGSGTRLTVV.

Here the CDR3 DNA reads TGTGCCAGCAGCTCAGGGGGACTGAACACTGAAGCTTTCTTT. Translation: CASSSGGLNTEAFF. The chain joins TRBV6-5 to TRBJ1-1; 7 positions match TRBD1. Trimming took 6 bases from V and 0 from J; bases not matched to a gene: 4. CDR3 length: 14 amino acids. The germline V gene has CDR1 MNHEY and CDR2 SVGAGI.

The CDR3 protein is CASSGTANTGELFF. The DNA of the CDR3 is TGTGCCAGCAGCGGGACAGCGAACACCGGGGAGCTGTTTTTT. The chain employs TRBV2 and TRBJ2-2; 7 bases are a match to TRBD1. The germline gives CDR1 SNHLY, CDR2 FYNNEI. V dropped 6 bases and J dropped 0; count of bases not matched to a gene: 1. The CDR3 consists of 14 residues.

The chain joins TRBV5-1 to TRBJ1-2; unclear D gene. The V gene lost 3 bases and the J gene lost 1 base, with 13 bases spanning the gap. The CDR3 spans 15 residues. Germline V gene data show CDR1 as SGHRS and CDR2 as YFSETQ. The CDR3 DNA follows: TGCGCCAGCAGCTCCCCGGACGGACTTAACTATGGCTACACCTTC. This translates into CASSSPDGLNYGYTF.

V is TRBV28 and J is TRBJ1-2, with D perhaps matching TRBD1 (5 bases). V was pared by 5 bases and J by 4 bases, with 14 bases between. The CDR3 contains 14 residues. From germline, CDR1 is MDHEN and CDR2 SYDVKM. In nucleotides, the CDR3 is TGTGCCAGCAGTCTGGAAGGGACTACCTATGGCTACACCTTC. This sequence encodes CASSLEGTTYGYTF.

A remark on this clone: Other DNA sequences of this sample code for an identical CDR3. The chain recombines TRBV6-5 with TRBJ1-3; TRBD1 might be the D (6 bases). The CDR3 consists of 16 residues. The V gene lost 0 bases and the J gene lost 2 bases, with 11 bases spanning the gap. Germline V CDR1 and CDR2: MNHEY, SVGAGI. The CDR3 sequence: CASSYSLRGTGNTIYF. DNA for the CDR3: TGTGCCAGCAGTTACTCGCTCAGGGGCACTGGAAACACCATATATTTT.

This clone was counted between two and nine times. V is TRBV7-9 and J is TRBJ1-3, with D tentatively TRBD1 (6 bases). The CDR3 spans 15 residues. The germline V gene encodes CDR1 SEHNR and CDR2 FQNEAQ (reference sequence). The germline V and J ends were trimmed by 2 bases and 4 bases, with 12 bases remaining between them. CDR3: CASSLIAGDGNTIYF. CDR3 sequence (DNA): TGTGCCAGCAGCTTAATAGCAGGGGACGGAAACACCATATATTTT. The full variable domain, completed using reference TRBV7-9 and TRBJ1-3, is DTGVSQNPRHKITKRGQNVTFRCDPISEHNRLYWYRQTLGQGPEFLTYFQNEAQLEKSRLLSDRFSAERPKGSFSTLEIQRTEQGDSAMYLCASSLIAGDGNTIYFGEGSWLTVV.